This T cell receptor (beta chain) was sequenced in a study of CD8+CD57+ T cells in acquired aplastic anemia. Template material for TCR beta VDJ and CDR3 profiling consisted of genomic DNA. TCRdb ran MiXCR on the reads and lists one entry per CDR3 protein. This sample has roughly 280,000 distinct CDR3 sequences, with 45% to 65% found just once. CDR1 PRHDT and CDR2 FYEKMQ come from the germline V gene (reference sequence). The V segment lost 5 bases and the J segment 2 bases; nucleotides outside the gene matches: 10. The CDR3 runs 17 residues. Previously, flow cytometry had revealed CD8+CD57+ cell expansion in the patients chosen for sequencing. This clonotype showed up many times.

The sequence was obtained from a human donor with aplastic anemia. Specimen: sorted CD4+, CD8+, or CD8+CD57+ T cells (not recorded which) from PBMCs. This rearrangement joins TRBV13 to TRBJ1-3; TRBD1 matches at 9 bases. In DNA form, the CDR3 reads TGTGCCAGCAGCAACACACGGACAGGGGCAACTGGAAACACCATATATTTT. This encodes CASSNTRTGATGNTIYF.